A selection of T cell receptor beta chains follows, all from one sample in a study of blood T cell repertoires in COVID-19. The assay was immunoSEQ multiplex PCR, and TCRdb's table has in-frame clones only and misses some. The sample lists roughly 180,000 clones; roughly 76% were seen once. The specimen sequenced was peripheral blood. The source of these receptors is a woman aged 40 to 50 with COVID-19, enrolled during active disease. Each CDR3 is given with its conserved first and last residue. Each record gives: clone size, V gene, J gene, D gene, CDR3 DNA, CDR3 protein. D genes are given only for firm matches. Clone size is stated in some rows and not others, as once, few, many or a class when expanded.

clone_size: .
v_call: TRBV28
j_call: TRBJ1-2
d_call: TRBD1
cdr3_nt: TGTGCCAGCAGAGACAGGGCCTATGGCTACACCTTC
cdr3_aa: CASRDRAYGYTF

clone_size: .
v_call: TRBV6-5
j_call: TRBJ1-2
d_call: .
cdr3_nt: TGTGCCAGCAGTCCTACAGGGCCCCTTATGTATGGCTACACCTTC
cdr3_aa: CASSPTGPLMYGYTF

clone_size: .
v_call: TRBV4-2
j_call: TRBJ2-7
d_call: .
cdr3_nt: TGTGCCAGCAGCCAAGTGGGAACAGGGAGTCAGTACGAGCAGTACTTC
cdr3_aa: CASSQVGTGSQYEQYF

clone_size: .
v_call: TRBV2
j_call: TRBJ2-1
d_call: TRBD2
cdr3_nt: TGTGCCAGCAGTGAAAGAGCGGGAGTGACGTTCTTC
cdr3_aa: CASSERAGVTFF

clone_size: .
v_call: TRBV27
j_call: TRBJ2-7
d_call: TRBD1
cdr3_nt: TGTGCCAGCAGTTTCCGCGGACAGGGTCCCTACGAGCAGTACTTC
cdr3_aa: CASSFRGQGPYEQYF

clone_size: .
v_call: TRBV9
j_call: TRBJ2-1
d_call: TRBD2
cdr3_nt: TGTGCCAGCAGTCCGGGACTAGCGGGGTTGAATGAGCAGTTCTTC
cdr3_aa: CASSPGLAGLNEQFF

clone_size: .
v_call: TRBV10-3
j_call: TRBJ2-5
d_call: .
cdr3_nt: TGTGCCATCAGTGATTATATCCAAGAGACCCAGTACTTC
cdr3_aa: CAISDYIQETQYF

clone_size: .
v_call: TRBV25-1
j_call: TRBJ1-1
d_call: .
cdr3_nt: TGTGCCAGCAGTGACGACAGGATTCACACTGAAGCTTTCTTT
cdr3_aa: CASSDDRIHTEAFF

clone_size: .
v_call: TRBV4-1
j_call: TRBJ2-2
d_call: .
cdr3_nt: TGCGCCAGCAGCCAAGATCTGAGCGGAGAAGCGAACACCGGGGAGCTGTTTTTT
cdr3_aa: CASSQDLSGEANTGELFF

clone_size: .
v_call: TRBV7-2
j_call: TRBJ2-1
d_call: .
cdr3_nt: TGTGCCAGCAGCTTAGAAGGGGCAGGAGCTCTTCTCTACAATGAGCAGTTCTTC
cdr3_aa: CASSLEGAGALLYNEQFF

clone_size: .
v_call: TRBV27
j_call: TRBJ2-1
d_call: .
cdr3_nt: TGTGCCAGCAGACCAGCCCGGAGCGAGCAGTTCTTC
cdr3_aa: CASRPARSEQFF

clone_size: .
v_call: TRBV5-4
j_call: TRBJ2-3
d_call: TRBD2
cdr3_nt: TGTGCCAGCAGCTCCGGCGGGGCGCGGGGGTGGACAGATACGCAGTATTTT
cdr3_aa: CASSSGGARGWTDTQYF

clone_size: .
v_call: TRBV18
j_call: TRBJ2-1
d_call: TRBD2
cdr3_nt: TGTGCCAGCTCCCACAAGGAAGGACTAGCGGACAATGAGCAGTTCTTC
cdr3_aa: CASSHKEGLADNEQFF

clone_size: .
v_call: TRBV3-1/TRBV3-2
j_call: TRBJ2-4
d_call: TRBD1
cdr3_nt: TGTGCCAGCAGCCAAGCGACAGGGGCCAAAAACATTCAGTACTTC
cdr3_aa: CASSQATGAKNIQYF

clone_size: few
v_call: TRBV11-2
j_call: TRBJ2-2
d_call: .
cdr3_nt: TGTGCCAGCAGCTTATTAAACACCGGGGAGCTGTTTTTT
cdr3_aa: CASSLLNTGELFF

clone_size: .
v_call: TRBV5-1
j_call: TRBJ2-1
d_call: .
cdr3_nt: TGCGCCAGCAGCTCGCCGGATGAGCAGTTCTTC
cdr3_aa: CASSSPDEQFF

clone_size: .
v_call: TRBV30
j_call: TRBJ1-1
d_call: .
cdr3_nt: TGTGCCTGGAGGAGGTGGGTGTCGAATGCTGAAGCTTTCTTT
cdr3_aa: CAWRRWVSNAEAFF

clone_size: .
v_call: TRBV6-5
j_call: TRBJ2-5
d_call: TRBD2
cdr3_nt: TGTGCCAGCGGGGGGGTTAGCGGTTGGAAAGAGACCCAGTACTTC
cdr3_aa: CASGGVSGWKETQYF

clone_size: .
v_call: TRBV12-3/TRBV12-4
j_call: TRBJ1-1
d_call: .
cdr3_nt: TGTGCCAGCAGTTTATTCCAGCGCACTGAAGCTTTCTTT
cdr3_aa: CASSLFQRTEAFF

clone_size: few
v_call: TRBV6-5
j_call: TRBJ1-1
d_call: .
cdr3_nt: TGTGCCAGCAGGCCCCTCCCCGGGAGAACTGAAGCTTTCTTT
cdr3_aa: CASRPLPGRTEAFF

clone_size: .
v_call: TRBV3-1/TRBV3-2
j_call: TRBJ1-2
d_call: .
cdr3_nt: TGTGCCAGCAGCCGCGCTTCCCTCAGGGTAAACTATGGCTACACCTTC
cdr3_aa: CASSRASLRVNYGYTF

clone_size: .
v_call: TRBV18
j_call: TRBJ2-1
d_call: TRBD2
cdr3_nt: TGTGCCAGCTCACCAGGACCCCGGGGACTAGTCTCCAATGAGCAGTTCTTC
cdr3_aa: CASSPGPRGLVSNEQFF

clone_size: .
v_call: TRBV29-1
j_call: TRBJ1-1
d_call: TRBD1
cdr3_nt: TGCAGCGTTTCGGGACAGATGAACACTGAAGCTTTCTTT
cdr3_aa: CSVSGQMNTEAFF

clone_size: .
v_call: TRBV7-8
j_call: TRBJ1-1
d_call: .
cdr3_nt: TGTGCCAGCAGCTTTGGGCCCAACACTGAAGCTTTCTTT
cdr3_aa: CASSFGPNTEAFF

clone_size: .
v_call: TRBV24-1
j_call: TRBJ2-7
d_call: .
cdr3_nt: TGTGCCACCAGTGCCCTTCAGGGTCCAACCTACGAGCAGTACTTC
cdr3_aa: CATSALQGPTYEQYF

clone_size: .
v_call: TRBV7-8
j_call: TRBJ2-2
d_call: TRBD1
cdr3_nt: TGTGCCAGCAGCATCCGGGACAGGGAGAACACCGGGGAGCTGTTTTTT
cdr3_aa: CASSIRDRENTGELFF

clone_size: few
v_call: TRBV6-1
j_call: TRBJ2-1
d_call: TRBD2
cdr3_nt: TGTGCCAGCAGTGAAATTGCGGGAGAACGGGGTGAGCAGTTCTTC
cdr3_aa: CASSEIAGERGEQFF

clone_size: .
v_call: TRBV14
j_call: TRBJ2-7
d_call: .
cdr3_nt: TGTGCCAGCAGCCAAGAGAACAACTACGAGCAGTACTTC
cdr3_aa: CASSQENNYEQYF

clone_size: once
v_call: TRBV18
j_call: TRBJ2-2
d_call: .
cdr3_nt: TGTGCCAGCTCACCACTCCCGGACACCGGGGAGCTGTTTTTT
cdr3_aa: CASSPLPDTGELFF

clone_size: once
v_call: TRBV12-5
j_call: TRBJ2-2
d_call: TRBD2
cdr3_nt: TGTGCTAGTGGGGCTAGCGGGATCGGCTTCCCCGGGGAGCTGTTTTTT
cdr3_aa: CASGASGIGFPGELFF

clone_size: once
v_call: TRBV10-3
j_call: TRBJ2-6
d_call: .
cdr3_nt: TGTGCCATCAGTGAATTTGGCCAGGGGATCTCTGGGGCCAACGTCCTGACTTTC
cdr3_aa: CAISEFGQGISGANVLTF

clone_size: .
v_call: TRBV6-5
j_call: TRBJ2-7
d_call: .
cdr3_nt: TGTGCCAGCGGATCGGGACTGTTAAGGGAGCAGTACTTC
cdr3_aa: CASGSGLLREQYF

clone_size: few
v_call: TRBV3-1/TRBV3-2
j_call: TRBJ1-5
d_call: .
cdr3_nt: TGTGCCAGCAGCCGCGGCACAGGGTCCTCGCCTTATCAGCCCCAGCATTTT
cdr3_aa: CASSRGTGSSPYQPQHF

clone_size: .
v_call: TRBV27
j_call: TRBJ2-5
d_call: TRBD2
cdr3_nt: TGTGCCAGCATTGGACTAGCGGGACAAGAGACCCAGTACTTC
cdr3_aa: CASIGLAGQETQYF

clone_size: .
v_call: TRBV18
j_call: TRBJ1-1
d_call: .
cdr3_nt: TGTGCCAGCTCACCAGCAGTGAACACTGAAGCTTTCTTT
cdr3_aa: CASSPAVNTEAFF

clone_size: .
v_call: TRBV5-5
j_call: TRBJ1-2
d_call: .
cdr3_nt: TGTGCCAGCAGCCAGGACACTCATAACTATGGCTACACCTTC
cdr3_aa: CASSQDTHNYGYTF

clone_size: .
v_call: TRBV5-4
j_call: TRBJ2-5
d_call: .
cdr3_nt: TGTGCCAGCAGCTTGGCCAGGGAGACCCAGTACTTC
cdr3_aa: CASSLARETQYF

clone_size: .
v_call: TRBV20-1
j_call: TRBJ1-6
d_call: .
cdr3_nt: TGCAGTGCGAGGTCGGGGTCACCCCTCCACTTT
cdr3_aa: CSARSGSPLHF

clone_size: .
v_call: TRBV15
j_call: TRBJ1-5
d_call: TRBD1
cdr3_nt: TGTGCCACCAGCAGACTGGGACAGGGGGCTCTCAATCAGCCCCAGCATTTT
cdr3_aa: CATSRLGQGALNQPQHF

clone_size: .
v_call: TRBV5-6
j_call: TRBJ1-2
d_call: TRBD1
cdr3_nt: TGTGCCAGCAGCTTGGTTCAGGGGGCGGTTGGCTACACCTTC
cdr3_aa: CASSLVQGAVGYTF

clone_size: .
v_call: TRBV4-1
j_call: TRBJ1-4
d_call: TRBD1
cdr3_nt: TGCGCCAGCAGCCAAGATAAGGGGGCGGCAACTAATGAAAAACTGTTTTTT
cdr3_aa: CASSQDKGAATNEKLFF

clone_size: .
v_call: TRBV2
j_call: TRBJ2-3
d_call: .
cdr3_nt: TGTGCCAGCAGTGATGGGGAGACTGTAGATACGCAGTATTTT
cdr3_aa: CASSDGETVDTQYF

clone_size: .
v_call: TRBV5-5
j_call: TRBJ1-1
d_call: TRBD1
cdr3_nt: TGTGCCAGCAGCTGGACAGGGAGGGACACTGAAGCTTTCTTT
cdr3_aa: CASSWTGRDTEAFF

clone_size: .
v_call: TRBV15
j_call: TRBJ1-6
d_call: .
cdr3_nt: TGTGCCACCAGCAGATCAGGGGCATGGGATTCACCCCTCCACTTT
cdr3_aa: CATSRSGAWDSPLHF

clone_size: .
v_call: TRBV14
j_call: TRBJ1-2
d_call: TRBD1
cdr3_nt: TGTGCCAGCAGCCAAGTTGGGGCCAGGGGGCGGGCTGGCTACACCTTC
cdr3_aa: CASSQVGARGRAGYTF

clone_size: .
v_call: TRBV12-5
j_call: TRBJ1-2
d_call: .
cdr3_nt: TGTGCTAGTGGTTTGACCAGAGCGGGTCTCGATGGCTACACCTTC
cdr3_aa: CASGLTRAGLDGYTF

clone_size: .
v_call: TRBV28
j_call: TRBJ2-1
d_call: .
cdr3_nt: TGTGCCAGCAGTCGTCTCACCGCGATAGATGAGCAGTTCTTC
cdr3_aa: CASSRLTAIDEQFF

clone_size: .
v_call: TRBV5-4
j_call: TRBJ2-2
d_call: TRBD2
cdr3_nt: TGTGCCAGCAGCCCTGGACTAGCGGGAGTAACCGGGGAGCTGTTTTTT
cdr3_aa: CASSPGLAGVTGELFF

clone_size: .
v_call: TRBV27
j_call: TRBJ2-3
d_call: .
cdr3_nt: TGTGCCAGTCGTCCTGGCGGGACTTACACAGATACGCAGTATTTT
cdr3_aa: CASRPGGTYTDTQYF

clone_size: few
v_call: TRBV28
j_call: TRBJ2-7
d_call: TRBD2
cdr3_nt: TGTGCCAGCAGGCCGACTAGCGGGGGCACCTACGAGCAGTACTTC
cdr3_aa: CASRPTSGGTYEQYF

clone_size: .
v_call: TRBV11-2
j_call: TRBJ1-3
d_call: .
cdr3_nt: TGTGCCAGCAGCATGTTGGCGCCTACCGGGAACACCATATATTTT
cdr3_aa: CASSMLAPTGNTIYF

clone_size: .
v_call: TRBV12-3/TRBV12-4
j_call: TRBJ1-1
d_call: .
cdr3_nt: TGTGCCAGCTGGACACGCTACACTGAAGCTTTCTTT
cdr3_aa: CASWTRYTEAFF

clone_size: .
v_call: TRBV10-1
j_call: TRBJ2-1
d_call: TRBD2
cdr3_nt: TGCGCCAGCAGTGAGGGGTCAGCGGGGTACAATGAGCAGTTCTTC
cdr3_aa: CASSEGSAGYNEQFF

clone_size: .
v_call: TRBV28
j_call: TRBJ1-1
d_call: .
cdr3_nt: TGTGCCAGCAGTTTAACGGTAATTGGAGCTTTCTTT
cdr3_aa: CASSLTVIGAFF

clone_size: .
v_call: TRBV9
j_call: TRBJ1-1
d_call: TRBD1
cdr3_nt: TGTGCCAGCAGTTTATCGTTAGACGAGGGGGCTACTGAAGCTTTCTTT
cdr3_aa: CASSLSLDEGATEAFF